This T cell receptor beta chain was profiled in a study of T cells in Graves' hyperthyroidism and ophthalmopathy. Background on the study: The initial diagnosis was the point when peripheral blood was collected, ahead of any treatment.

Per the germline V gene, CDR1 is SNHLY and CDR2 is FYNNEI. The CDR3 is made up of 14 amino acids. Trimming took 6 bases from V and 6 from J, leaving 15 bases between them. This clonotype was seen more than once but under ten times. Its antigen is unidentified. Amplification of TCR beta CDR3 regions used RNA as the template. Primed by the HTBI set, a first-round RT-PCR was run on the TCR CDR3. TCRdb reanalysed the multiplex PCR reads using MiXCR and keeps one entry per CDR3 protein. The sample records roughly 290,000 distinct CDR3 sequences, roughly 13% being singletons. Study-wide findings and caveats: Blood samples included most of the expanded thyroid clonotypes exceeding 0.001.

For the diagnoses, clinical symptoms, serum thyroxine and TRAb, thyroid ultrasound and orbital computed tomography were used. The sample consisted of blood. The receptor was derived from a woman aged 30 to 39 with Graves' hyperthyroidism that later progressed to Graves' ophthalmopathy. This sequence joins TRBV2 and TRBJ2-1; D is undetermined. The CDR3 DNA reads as TGTGCCAGCAGGGTAGGAAAAGTCTCCAATGAGCAGTTCTTC. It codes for CASRVGKVSNEQFF.